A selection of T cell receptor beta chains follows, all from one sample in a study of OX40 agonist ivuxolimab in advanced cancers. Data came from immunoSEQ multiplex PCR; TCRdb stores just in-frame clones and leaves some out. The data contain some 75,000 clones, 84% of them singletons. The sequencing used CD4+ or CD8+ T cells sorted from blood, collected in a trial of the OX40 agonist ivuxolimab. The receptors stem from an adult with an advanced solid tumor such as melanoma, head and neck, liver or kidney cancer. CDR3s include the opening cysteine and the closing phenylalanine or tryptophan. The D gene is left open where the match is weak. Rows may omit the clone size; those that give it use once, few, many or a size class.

CASSLGAGVNTEAFF	TGTGCCAGCAGCTTAGGGGCAGGGGTGAACACTGAAGCTTTCTTT	TRBJ1-1	TRBV7-6	.	.
CASSNRGLGEQFF	TGTGCCAGCAGTAACAGGGGGTTGGGTGAGCAGTTCTTC	TRBJ2-1	TRBV7-6	.	TRBD1
CASSLESGRGRRFF	TGTGCCAGCAGCTTAGAATCAGGCCGGGGAAGGAGATTTTTT	TRBJ2-2	TRBV7-2	.	.
CASSLAGVPYEQYF	TGTGCCAGCAGCTTAGCGGGGGTCCCGTACGAGCAGTACTTC	TRBJ2-7	TRBV7-2	.	.
CSVGIGISTNEKLFF	TGCAGCGTTGGAATAGGGATCTCAACTAATGAAAAACTGTTTTTT	TRBJ1-4	TRBV29-1	.	.
CASSTEDVYGNTIYF	TGTGCCAGCAGCACCGAGGACGTATACGGAAACACCATATATTTT	TRBJ1-3	TRBV9	.	.
CASGLDRDRATFF	TGTGCTAGTGGTTTAGACCGGGACAGGGCGACTTTCTTT	TRBJ1-1	TRBV12-5	few	TRBD1
CASSPPIQAASYNEQFF	TGTGCCAGCTCACCACCTATTCAGGCAGCCTCCTACAATGAGCAGTTCTTC	TRBJ2-1	TRBV18	.	.
CASSPRVNEQFF	TGTGCCAGCAGTCCTAGGGTCAATGAGCAGTTCTTC	TRBJ2-1	TRBV7-2	.	.
CASSVDPLNTEAFF	TGTGCCAGCAGCGTAGATCCATTGAACACTGAAGCTTTCTTT	TRBJ1-1	TRBV9	.	.
CASRTTEETQYF	TGTGCCAGCAGAACCACCGAGGAGACCCAGTACTTC	TRBJ2-5	TRBV7-3	.	.
CASSLQGEGNQPQHF	TGTGCCAGCAGCTTACAGGGGGAAGGCAATCAGCCCCAGCATTTT	TRBJ1-5	TRBV7-2	.	TRBD1
CASSLRQGGEKLFF	TGTGCCAGCAGTTTACGGCAGGGTGGTGAAAAACTGTTTTTT	TRBJ1-4	TRBV27	.	.
CASSRDLTETQYF	TGTGCCAGCAGCCGGGACCTCACAGAAACGCAGTATTTT	TRBJ2-3	TRBV7-3	.	.
CASSLDKGKVYEQYF	TGTGCCAGCAGCTTAGATAAGGGAAAGGTCTACGAGCAGTACTTC	TRBJ2-7	TRBV7-2	.	.
CASVPGGTGHEQYF	TGTGCCAGCGTTCCGGGCGGGACAGGGCACGAGCAGTACTTC	TRBJ2-7	TRBV5-7	.	TRBD1
CAGREIALFF	TGTGCCGGCAGAGAGATCGCGCTGTTCTTT	TRBJ2-2	TRBV6-1	.	.
CASSLSGSGTDTQYF	TGTGCCAGCAGCTTAAGCGGGAGCGGCACAGATACGCAGTATTTT	TRBJ2-3	TRBV7-3	.	TRBD2
CAWSARRGEAFF	TGTGCCTGGAGTGCTCGGAGGGGTGAAGCTTTCTTT	TRBJ1-1	TRBV30	.	.
CASSQGRDRGDSKAFF	TGTGCCAGCAGCCAAGGAAGAGACAGGGGGGACTCAAAGGCTTTCTTT	TRBJ1-1	TRBV5-4	.	TRBD1
CASSQDRWQGGSTDTQYF	TGTGCCAGCAGCCAAGATCGATGGCAGGGGGGTAGCACAGATACGCAGTATTTT	TRBJ2-3	TRBV14	.	.
CAGRADQNEQFF	TGTGCCGGCCGGGCGGACCAGAATGAGCAGTTCTTC	TRBJ2-1	TRBV30	.	.
CASSQAPQGGYNEQFF	TGCGCCAGCAGCCAAGCCCCCCAGGGGGGGTACAATGAGCAGTTCTTC	TRBJ2-1	TRBV4-3	.	.
CASSFSWNSYEQYF	TGCGCCAGCAGCTTCTCCTGGAACTCCTACGAGCAGTACTTC	TRBJ2-7	TRBV5-1	.	.
CASSLDRQSTDTQYF	TGCGCCAGCAGCTTGGACAGGCAAAGCACAGATACGCAGTATTTT	TRBJ2-3	TRBV5-1	.	.
CASSKGTSGNEQFF	TGCGCCAGCAGCAAAGGGACCTCGGGGAATGAGCAGTTCTTC	TRBJ2-1	TRBV5-1	few	.
CASSFSGLYTGELFF	TGCGCCAGCAGCTTTTCGGGACTTTACACCGGGGAGCTGTTTTTT	TRBJ2-2	TRBV5-1	.	.
CASGASGGLYNEQFF	TGTGCTAGTGGGGCTAGCGGGGGGCTGTACAATGAGCAGTTCTTC	TRBJ2-1	TRBV12-5	once	TRBD2
CASTPGFNNEQFF	TGTGCCAGCACCCCGGGATTCAACAATGAGCAGTTCTTC	TRBJ2-1	TRBV28	.	.
CASSQSGTGNEKLFF	TGCGCCAGCAGCCAAAGCGGGACAGGGAATGAAAAACTGTTTTTT	TRBJ1-4	TRBV4-1	.	TRBD1
CASSQDLLSVIATNEKLFF	TGTGCCAGCAGCCAAGATCTATTATCCGTCATAGCAACTAATGAAAAACTGTTTTTT	TRBJ1-4	TRBV4-2	.	.
CASSLPNSGVNEQFF	TGTGCCAGCAGTTTACCTAACTCCGGGGTAAATGAGCAGTTCTTC	TRBJ2-1	TRBV28	.	.
CASSRSSGRADRELFF	TGTGCCAGCAGCCGCAGTAGCGGGAGGGCAGACCGGGAGCTGTTTTTT	TRBJ2-2	TRBV14	.	TRBD2
CASSETRGRTEAFF	TGCGCCAGCAGTGAGACCCGAGGGAGGACTGAAGCTTTCTTT	TRBJ1-1	TRBV10-1	.	.
CASSLGPTETQYF	TGCGCCAGCAGCTTGGGGCCTACCGAGACCCAGTACTTC	TRBJ2-5	TRBV5-1	.	.
CSVEVGGQPGGYTF	TGCAGCGTTGAAGTAGGAGGACAGCCGGGCGGCTACACCTTC	TRBJ1-2	TRBV29-1	.	.
CASGSALMGNEQFF	TGTGCTAGTGGTTCAGCCCTTATGGGCAATGAGCAGTTCTTC	TRBJ2-1	TRBV12-5	.	.
CASSVGYEQYF	TGTGCCAGCAGCGTCGGCTACGAGCAGTACTTC	TRBJ2-7	TRBV7-2	few	.
CASSAAAGTEAFF	TGTGCCAGTAGTGCGGCAGCCGGCACTGAAGCTTTCTTT	TRBJ1-1	TRBV19	.	.
CASSQDGRGSQETQYF	TGCGCCAGCAGCCAAGATGGGCGGGGCTCTCAAGAGACCCAGTACTTC	TRBJ2-5	TRBV4-3	.	.
CASSLARVNEQFF	TGTGCCAGCAGCTTAGCCAGGGTCAATGAGCAGTTCTTC	TRBJ2-1	TRBV11-1	.	.
CASSLSNEKLFF	TGTGCCAGCAGTTTAAGTAATGAAAAACTGTTTTTT	TRBJ1-4	TRBV28	.	.
CASSLPSGGTDTQYF	TGTGCCAGCAGTTTACCTAGCGGGGGCACAGATACGCAGTATTTT	TRBJ2-3	TRBV28	.	TRBD2
CASSLQRQANTEAFF	TGTGCCAGCAGCTTACAACGACAGGCTAACACTGAAGCTTTCTTT	TRBJ1-1	TRBV11-2	few	.
CAWSVKVYGYTF	TGTGCCTGGAGTGTAAAAGTCTATGGCTACACCTTC	TRBJ1-2	TRBV30	.	.
CASSDRLAGGTDTQYF	TGCGCCAGCAGTGACCGACTAGCGGGAGGGACAGATACGCAGTATTTT	TRBJ2-3	TRBV10-1	once	TRBD2
CATLTQWGHYEQYF	TGTGCCACCCTGACCCAATGGGGACACTACGAGCAGTACTTC	TRBJ2-7	TRBV19	.	.
CASSAASTANTEAFF	TGTGCCAGCAGCGCGGCGTCGACAGCGAACACTGAAGCTTTCTTT	TRBJ1-1	TRBV9	few	.
CASSLGRGREQYF	TGTGCCAGCAGCTTAGGCAGGGGACGCGAGCAGTACTTC	TRBJ2-7	TRBV13	few	.
CASSARTGVGEQYF	TGTGCCAGCAGCGCCCGGACAGGGGTGGGAGAGCAGTACTTC	TRBJ2-7	TRBV5-6	.	TRBD1
CASSRGQLNEKLFF	TGTGCCAGCAGCCGGGGACAGCTTAATGAAAAACTGTTTTTT	TRBJ1-4	TRBV11-2	.	TRBD1